The present T cell receptor beta chain was sequenced within a study of T-cell memory formation after mild COVID-19 (dated by TCRdb to the early 2020s). About the full investigation: Most TCR sequence clusters were specific to one of the two donors. In a couple of donors, T-cell clones that expanded and contracted after mild COVID-19 were followed by sequencing TCRalpha and TCRbeta repertoires longitudinally. The cohort comprised two young, previously healthy adult volunteers, one female and one male.

Counted from cysteine to phenylalanine, this CDR3 has 15 amino acids. Of all the DNA, just the CDR3 is kept, 45 bases in frame from base 1. The V and J ends are trimmed by 6 bases and 7 bases, leaving 22 bases between them. Sequences SGHDT (CDR1) and YYEEEE (CDR2) are obtained from the germline V gene. What the research found in general, with its limitations: Whether the second-wave clones peaking on day 37 were SARS-CoV-2 specific was not confirmed. Clones contracting from day 15 to 85 had balanced CD4/CD8 phenotypes, while a second wave expanding from day 15 to 37 was biased towards CD4+. Only a couple of mild cases were covered in the study, and larger cohorts including severe cases with pre-infection samples were considered necessary. The detection of some responding clones in pre-infection memory suggests that pre-existing cross-reactive memory T cells joined the SARS-CoV-2 response. Contracting CD4+ clones were found mainly in CM and EM memory subsets, while CD8+ clones were enriched in EMRA.

Comments on this clonotype: Its antigen remains unidentified. Per-base quality was not reported, and no clone a single base away is much larger than it.

The sample was run on an Illumina NovaSeq 6000. cDNA libraries for TCRalpha and TCRbeta were prepared by 5'RACE using constant-segment primers, with sample barcodes and unique molecular identifiers added. RNA was extracted from every sample with Trizol reagent. Amplification of the libraries took two PCR steps, and the second step added a second sample barcode plus Illumina TruSeq adapters. Libraries were sequenced on an Illumina NovaSeq with 2 x 150 bp paired-end reads. On the study's bioinformatics: Demultiplexing of reads and collapsing into UMI-guided consensus sequences were performed with migec v1.2.7. With mixcr v2.1.11, UMI consensuses were aligned to TRA and TRB V and J templates and assembled into clonotypes. A clonotype was counted as expanded or contracted only if both edgeR and NoisET called the change significant, with noise models trained on biological replicates. For edgeR calls, the cutoffs were a false discovery rate-adjusted p below 0.01 and a log2 fold-change threshold of 1. As an exploratory analysis of dynamics, PCA with hierarchical clustering was applied to max-normalized trajectories of the 1000 most abundant clonotypes. Separately sequenced CD4+ and CD8+ repertoires were used to assign a CD4 or CD8 phenotype to each responding clone. TCRdb cleaned the public reads at Q25 with fastp, built clones with MiXCR and kept in-frame beta chains. Under each unique CDR3 protein, matching rows form one entry showing the most common genes and DNA. What appears here as the V and J calls and clone size reflects TCRdb's work, not the paper's. The sample contains about 170,000 distinct CDR3 sequences, around 13% of them found a single time. 2.5% to 4% of the sample is held by the ten biggest clonotypes.

Ficoll-Paque density gradient centrifugation was used to isolate PBMCs. The chain is assembled from TRBV5-6 and TRBJ2-5; TRBD2 is perhaps the D gene, given 5 matching bases. This sequence was found in a man aged 18 to 35 who had mild COVID-19 (a few samples of this study predate the infection). The sample titles of this study are shuffled in the database, so cell type and time point are left out; the donor was told from shared clones. The specimen was PBMCs or a T cell subset sorted from them (not recorded which). The DNA reads TGTGCCAGCACCAAGGGTAGGAACGGGAAGGGGACCCAGTACTTC. This yields the protein CASTKGRNGKGTQYF.